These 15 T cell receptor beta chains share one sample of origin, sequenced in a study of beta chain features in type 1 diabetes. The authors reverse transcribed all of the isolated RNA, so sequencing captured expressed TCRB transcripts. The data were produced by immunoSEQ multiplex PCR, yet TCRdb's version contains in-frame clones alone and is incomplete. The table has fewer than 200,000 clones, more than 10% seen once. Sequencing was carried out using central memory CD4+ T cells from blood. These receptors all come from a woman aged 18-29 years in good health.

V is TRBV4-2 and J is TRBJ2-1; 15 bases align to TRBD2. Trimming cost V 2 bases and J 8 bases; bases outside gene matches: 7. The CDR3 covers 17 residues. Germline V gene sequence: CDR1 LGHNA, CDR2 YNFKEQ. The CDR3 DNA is TGTGCCAGCAGCCAAACAGAAGGGACTAGCGGGAGGCATGAGCAGTTCTTC. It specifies CASSQTEGTSGRHEQFF.

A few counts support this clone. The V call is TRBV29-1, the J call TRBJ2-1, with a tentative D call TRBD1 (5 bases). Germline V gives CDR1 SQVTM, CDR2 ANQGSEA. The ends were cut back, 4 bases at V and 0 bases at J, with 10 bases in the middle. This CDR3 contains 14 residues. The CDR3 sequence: CSVGRGLSYNEQFF. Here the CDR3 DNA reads TGCAGCGTTGGAAGGGGCCTCTCCTACAATGAGCAGTTCTTC.

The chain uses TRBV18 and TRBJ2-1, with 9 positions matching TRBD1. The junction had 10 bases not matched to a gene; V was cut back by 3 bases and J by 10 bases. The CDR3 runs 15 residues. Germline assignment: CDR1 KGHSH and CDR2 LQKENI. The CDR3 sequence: CASSPKGQGVWEQFF. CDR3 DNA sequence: TGTGCCAGCTCACCTAAGGGACAGGGAGTATGGGAGCAGTTCTTC.

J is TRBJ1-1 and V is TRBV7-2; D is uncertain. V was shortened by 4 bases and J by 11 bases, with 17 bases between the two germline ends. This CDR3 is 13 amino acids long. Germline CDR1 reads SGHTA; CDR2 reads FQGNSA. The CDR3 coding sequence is TGTGCCAGCAGCTCCACTCGTGGTAGTAAGGCTTTCTTT. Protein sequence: CASSSTRGSKAFF.

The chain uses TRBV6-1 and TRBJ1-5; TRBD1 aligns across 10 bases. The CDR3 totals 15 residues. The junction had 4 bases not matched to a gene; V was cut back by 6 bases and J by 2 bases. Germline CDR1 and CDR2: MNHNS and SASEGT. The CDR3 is CASRTGGSGNQPQHF. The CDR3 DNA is TGTGCCAGCAGGACAGGGGGCTCAGGCAATCAGCCCCAGCATTTT.

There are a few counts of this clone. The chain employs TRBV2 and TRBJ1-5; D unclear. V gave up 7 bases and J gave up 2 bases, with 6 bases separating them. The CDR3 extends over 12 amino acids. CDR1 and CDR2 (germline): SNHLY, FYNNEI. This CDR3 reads CASNQGNQPQHF. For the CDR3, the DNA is TGTGCCAGCAACCAGGGCAATCAGCCCCAGCATTTT.

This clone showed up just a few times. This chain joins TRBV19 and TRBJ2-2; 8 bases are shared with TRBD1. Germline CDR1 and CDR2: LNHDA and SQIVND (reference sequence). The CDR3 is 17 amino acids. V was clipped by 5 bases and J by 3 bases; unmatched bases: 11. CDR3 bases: TGTGCCAGTAGTTCCTCTGGACAGGGCTATGACACCGGGGAGCTGTTTTTT. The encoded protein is CASSSSGQGYDTGELFF.

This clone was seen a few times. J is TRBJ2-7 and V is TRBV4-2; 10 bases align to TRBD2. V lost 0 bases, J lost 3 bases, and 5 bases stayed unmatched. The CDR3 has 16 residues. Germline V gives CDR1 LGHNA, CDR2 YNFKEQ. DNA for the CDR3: TGTGCCAGCAGCCAAGATAGGGCTAGCGGGAGCTACGAGCAGTACTTC. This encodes CASSQDRASGSYEQYF.

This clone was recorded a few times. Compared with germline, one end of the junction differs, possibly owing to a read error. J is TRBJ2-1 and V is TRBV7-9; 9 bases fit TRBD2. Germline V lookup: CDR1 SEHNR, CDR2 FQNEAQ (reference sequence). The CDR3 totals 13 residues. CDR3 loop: CASSSQTGTSTLF. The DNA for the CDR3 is TGTGCCAGCAGCTCTCAAACCGGGACTAGCACCCTCTTC.

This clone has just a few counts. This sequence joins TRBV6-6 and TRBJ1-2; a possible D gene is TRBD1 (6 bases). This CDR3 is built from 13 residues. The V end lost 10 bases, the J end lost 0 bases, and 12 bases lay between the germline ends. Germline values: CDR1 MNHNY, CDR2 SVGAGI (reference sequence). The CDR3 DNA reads TGTGCCACCTGGACAGAAGCTAACTATGGCTACACCTTC. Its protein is CATWTEANYGYTF.

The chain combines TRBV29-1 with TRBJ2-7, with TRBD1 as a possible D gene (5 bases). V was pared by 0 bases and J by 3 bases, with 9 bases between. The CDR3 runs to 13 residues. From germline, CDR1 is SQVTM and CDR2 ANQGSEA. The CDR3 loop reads CSVEDPRVYEQYF. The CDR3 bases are TGCAGCGTTGAAGATCCCAGGGTCTACGAGCAGTACTTC.

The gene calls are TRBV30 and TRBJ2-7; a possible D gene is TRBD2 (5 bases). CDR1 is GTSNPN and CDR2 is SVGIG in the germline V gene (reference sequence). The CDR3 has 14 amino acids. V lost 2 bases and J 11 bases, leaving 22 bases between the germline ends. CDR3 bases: TGTGCCTGGAGTACCTCCCCCGCGACGGGGATTAAGTACTTC. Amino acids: CAWSTSPATGIKYF.

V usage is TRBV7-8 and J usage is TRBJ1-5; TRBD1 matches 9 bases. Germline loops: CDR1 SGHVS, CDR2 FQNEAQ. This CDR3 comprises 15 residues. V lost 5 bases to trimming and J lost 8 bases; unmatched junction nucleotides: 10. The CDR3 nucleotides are TGTGCCAGCAGCCAAACCGGGGGACAGGGCGAGCCCCAGCATTTT. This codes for CASSQTGGQGEPQHF.

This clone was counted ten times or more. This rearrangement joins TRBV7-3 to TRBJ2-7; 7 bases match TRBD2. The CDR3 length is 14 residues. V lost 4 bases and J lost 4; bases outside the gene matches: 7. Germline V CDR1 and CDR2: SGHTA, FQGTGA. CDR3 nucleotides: TGTGCCAGCAGCTCTCCTAGCGGAGCGTACGAGCAGTACTTC. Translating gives CASSSPSGAYEQYF. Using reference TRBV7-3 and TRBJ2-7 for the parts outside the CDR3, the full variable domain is GAGVSQTPSNKVTEKGKYVELRCDPISGHTALYWYRQSLGQGPEFLIYFQGTGAADDSGLPNDRFFAVRPEGSVSTLKIQRTERGDSAVYLCASSSPSGAYEQYFGPGTRLTVT.

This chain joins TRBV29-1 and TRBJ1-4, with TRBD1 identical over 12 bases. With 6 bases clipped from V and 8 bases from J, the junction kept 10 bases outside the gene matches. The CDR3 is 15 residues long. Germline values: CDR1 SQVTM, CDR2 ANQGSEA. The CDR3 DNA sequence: TGCAGCGTCGCCGGGACAGGGGGCAAGGGGGAAAAACTGTTTTTT. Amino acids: CSVAGTGGKGEKLFF. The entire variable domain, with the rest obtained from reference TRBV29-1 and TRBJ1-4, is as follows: SAVISQKPSRDICQRGTSLTIQCQVDSQVTMMFWYRQQPGQSLTLIATANQGSEATYESGFVIDKFPISRPNLTFSTLTVSNMSPEDSSIYLCSVAGTGGKGEKLFFGSGTQLSVL.